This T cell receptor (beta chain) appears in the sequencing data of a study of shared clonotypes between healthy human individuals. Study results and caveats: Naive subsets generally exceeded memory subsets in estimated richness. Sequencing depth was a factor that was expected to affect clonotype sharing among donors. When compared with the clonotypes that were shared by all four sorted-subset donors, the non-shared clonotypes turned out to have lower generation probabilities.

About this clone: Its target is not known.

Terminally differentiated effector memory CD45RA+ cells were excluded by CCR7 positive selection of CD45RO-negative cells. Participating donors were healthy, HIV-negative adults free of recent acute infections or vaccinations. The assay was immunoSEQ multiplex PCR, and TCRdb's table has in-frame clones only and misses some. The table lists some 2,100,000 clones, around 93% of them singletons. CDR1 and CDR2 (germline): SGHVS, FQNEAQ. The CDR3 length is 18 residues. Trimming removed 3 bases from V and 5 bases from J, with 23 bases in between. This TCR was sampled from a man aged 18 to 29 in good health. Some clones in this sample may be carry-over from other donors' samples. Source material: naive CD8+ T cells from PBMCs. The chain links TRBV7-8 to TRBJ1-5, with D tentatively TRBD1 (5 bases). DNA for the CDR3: TGTGCCAGCAGCTTGAGGGATGTTCTCGGGACCGCACATCAGCCCCAGCATTTT. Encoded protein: CASSLRDVLGTAHQPQHF.